Shown below are 18 T cell receptor beta chains from a single sample sequenced in a study of blood T cell repertoires in COVID-19 (dated by TCRdb to about 2020). The method was the immunoSEQ multiplex PCR assay. This is the immuneACCESS table as TCRdb keeps it, with only in-frame sequences that have V and J called. A part of the clones is gone; compared with another copy, unresolved V genes explain less than half, and the rest is unexplained. The sample table records approximately 70,000 clones; approximately 80% of these occur just once. The ten largest account for under 3% of the sample. The material sequenced was peripheral blood. The receptor source for this set is a man older than 75 with active or convalescent COVID-19.

The chain carries TRBV27 and TRBJ2-7, with a weak D call TRBD1 (8 bases). Looked up from germline, CDR1 is MNHEY and CDR2 is SMNVEV (reference sequence). V lost 5 bases and J 2 bases, leaving 16 bases between the germline ends. The CDR3 length is 15 residues. The CDR3 nucleotides are TGTGCCAGCAGTATCCGACAGGGGAGGGCCTACGAGCAGTACTTC. The encoded protein is CASSIRQGRAYEQYF.

The chain uses TRBV7-2 and TRBJ1-5, with a possible D match to TRBD1 (6 bases). Deletions cut 5 bases from V and 4 bases from J, with 15 bases between. The germline gives CDR1 SGHTA, CDR2 FQGNSA. The length of the CDR3 is 15 residues. CDR3 nucleotides: TGTGCCAGCAGCATAAACAGGGAACCGAATCAGCCCCAGCATTTT. Its protein product is CASSINREPNQPQHF.

The V and J genes are TRBV12-3 or TRBV12-4 and TRBJ2-7; the match to TRBD1 covers 7 bases. This CDR3 region has 12 residues. Germline trimming cut 6 bases from V and 4 bases from J; bases unmatched to any gene: 3. CDR3 sequence reads: CASSQTGYEQYF. Written as DNA, the CDR3 is TGTGCCAGCAGCCAGACAGGGTACGAGCAGTACTTC.

The chain uses TRBV5-8 and TRBJ2-3; tentative D call: TRBD1 (5 bases). Trimming took 2 bases from V and 2 from J, leaving 12 bases between them. Germline CDR1 SGHTS, CDR2 YDEGEE. The CDR3 loop spans 15 amino acids. CDR3 in amino acids: CASSLVRQYTDTQYF. The CDR3 nucleotides are TGTGCCAGCAGCTTAGTCCGACAGTACACAGATACGCAGTATTTT.

This chain joins TRBV20-1 and TRBJ1-2; a possible D gene is TRBD1 (5 bases). Germline loops: CDR1 DFQATT, CDR2 SNEGSKA (reference sequence). V was pared by 6 bases and J by 8 bases, with 16 bases between. The CDR3 loop spans 12 amino acids. CDR3 region: CSASTDSWGYTF. The CDR3 nucleotides read TGCAGTGCAAGTACTGACAGCTGGGGCTACACCTTC.

The gene calls are TRBV6-2 or TRBV6-3 and TRBJ2-1; 8 bases map to TRBD1. The CDR3 has 13 residues. The junction had 7 bases not matched to a gene; V was cut back by 6 bases and J by 9 bases. Germline CDR1 reads MNHEY; CDR2 reads SVGEGT. The CDR3 DNA reads as TGTGCCAGCAGCGACAGGGGTCTGGGTGAGCAGTTCTTC. This codes for CASSDRGLGEQFF.

This sequence joins TRBV28 and TRBJ1-5; D perhaps matches TRBD1 (5 bases). Germline loops: CDR1 MDHEN, CDR2 SYDVKM. The CDR3 covers 15 residues. Trimming removed 2 bases from V and 2 bases from J, with 10 bases in between. The CDR3 here is CASSLAGKGNQPQHF. CDR3 nucleotides: TGTGCCAGCAGTTTAGCAGGGAAGGGCAATCAGCCCCAGCATTTT. Supplemented by reference TRBV28 and TRBJ1-5, the full variable domain reads DVKVTQSSRYLVKRTGEKVFLECVQDMDHENMFWYRQDPGLGLRLIYFSYDVKMKEKGDIPEGYSVSREKKERFSLILESASTNQTSMYLCASSLAGKGNQPQHFGDGTRLSIL.

The chain has TRBV19 and TRBJ1-2; TRBD1 might be the D (6 bases). This CDR3 region has 14 residues. The germline V gene encodes CDR1 LNHDA and CDR2 SQIVND (reference sequence). The germline V and J ends were trimmed by 3 bases and 6 bases, with 14 bases remaining between them. The CDR3 nucleotides read TGTGCCAGTAGTATTACCAGGGGCAGAGATGGCTACACCTTC. Encoded protein: CASSITRGRDGYTF.

The rearrangement links TRBV19 to TRBJ1-2; D is perhaps TRBD1 (6 bases). There are 14 residues in the CDR3. V was trimmed by 2 bases and J by 3 bases, leaving 10 bases between them. Germline assignment: CDR1 LNHDA and CDR2 SQIVND (reference sequence). In DNA, the CDR3 is TGTGCCAGTAGTATATCACAGGGCGACTATGGCTACACCTTC. It encodes CASSISQGDYGYTF.

The CDR3 sequence is CASTQQGRFTGELFF. For the CDR3, the DNA is TGTGCCAGCACCCAGCAGGGGCGCTTCACCGGGGAGCTGTTTTTT. The V call is TRBV27, the J call TRBJ2-2; perhaps TRBD1 as D (6 bases). The CDR3 is made up of 15 amino acids. The germline V gene encodes CDR1 MNHEY and CDR2 SMNVEV (reference sequence). V was shortened by 7 bases and J by 4 bases, with 16 bases between the two germline ends.

The rearrangement links TRBV27 to TRBJ2-6, with no clear D. The V end lost 2 bases, the J end lost 3 bases, and 8 bases lay between the germline ends. CDR3 length equals 15 residues. Germline V gene sequence: CDR1 MNHEY, CDR2 SMNVEV (reference sequence). The CDR3 sequence: CASSLRWSGANVLTF. The CDR3 nucleotides read TGTGCCAGCAGTTTAAGGTGGAGTGGGGCCAACGTCCTGACTTTC.

This clone was seen once. The genes are TRBV29-1 and TRBJ2-4; TRBD2 might be the D (6 bases). From germline, CDR1 is SQVTM and CDR2 ANQGSEA. V dropped 2 bases and J dropped 15 bases, with 29 bases sitting between them. The CDR3 totals 16 residues. DNA of the CDR3: TGCAGCGTTGAAATCGCATACGGGTGGCAGGGAGGTCAACGGTACTTC. Translated: CSVEIAYGWQGGQRYF.

This clone was seen once. The chain has TRBV30 and TRBJ1-5, with D perhaps matching TRBD1 (6 bases). Trimming removed 3 bases from V and 6 bases from J, with 12 bases in between. CDR1 and CDR2 (germline): GTSNPN, SVGIG (reference sequence). The CDR3 spans 13 residues. The CDR3 loop reads CAWSLRGGQPQHF. CDR3 DNA: TGTGCCTGGAGCCTCAGGGGCGGTCAGCCCCAGCATTTT.

The chain is built from TRBV6-1 and TRBJ2-3; weak D call: TRBD2 (6 bases). Germline assignment: CDR1 MNHNS and CDR2 SASEGT. The CDR3 is 16 amino acids. V was pared by 4 bases and J by 0 bases, with 14 bases between. This chain's CDR3 is CASSATLAASTDTQYF. CDR3 DNA sequence: TGTGCCAGCAGTGCCACCTTAGCGGCTAGCACAGATACGCAGTATTTT.

V is TRBV6-5 and J is TRBJ2-2; tentative D call: TRBD2 (6 bases). The CDR3 runs 13 residues. Trimming left V 6 bases short and J 6 bases short, with 11 bases between. Germline V gene data show CDR1 as MNHEY and CDR2 as SVGAGI. The CDR3 loop reads CASRPPGAGELFF. Here the CDR3 DNA reads TGTGCCAGCAGGCCACCGGGGGCCGGGGAGCTGTTTTTT.

The chain links TRBV6-2 or TRBV6-3 to TRBJ1-5; D is unresolved. CDR1 is MNHEY, CDR2 SVGEGT, per germline. V was cut by 4 bases and J by 7 bases, with 11 bases left in between. This CDR3 has 13 residues. CDR3: CASSFWGGQPQHF. For the CDR3, the DNA is TGTGCCAGCAGTTTCTGGGGAGGGCAGCCCCAGCATTTT.

V and J are TRBV7-2 and TRBJ2-7, with 9 bases aligning to TRBD1. Trimming cost V 1 base and J 4 bases; bases outside gene matches: 5. Germline V CDR1 and CDR2: SGHTA, FQGNSA. The CDR3 runs 15 residues. The CDR3 DNA is TGTGCCAGCAGCTTAGGCGGGGACAGGGTGTACGAGCAGTACTTC. Translating gives CASSLGGDRVYEQYF.

CDR3 amino acids: CASSIGGTQYF. In nucleotides, the CDR3 is TGTGCCAGTAGTATAGGCGGTACGCAGTATTTT. V and J are TRBV19 and TRBJ2-3; the D is unclear. CDR3 size: 11 residues. Between the trimmed V and J ends, which lost 1 base and 8 bases, there was a span of 4 bases. Germline-derived CDR1 and CDR2 are LNHDA and SQIVND (reference sequence).